This TCR beta chain was documented in a study of blood T cell repertoires in COVID-19. Sequencing used immunoSEQ multiplex PCR; TCRdb keeps in-frame clones, though not all of them. The profile shows under 500,000 clones, about 90% of them singletons. Trimming at V came to 6 bases and at J to 7 bases, leaving 15 bases not matched to a gene. This CDR3 is built from 16 residues. CDR1 SGHTA and CDR2 FQGNSA come from the germline V gene. The chain couples TRBV7-2 to TRBJ2-3; TRBD2 aligns across 8 bases. The sample was PBMCs or T cells enriched from blood (not recorded which). The sequence was collected from a woman aged 18-30 years with acute COVID-19. The CDR3, as DNA: TGTGCCAGCAGTTTAATAGCGGGACGGTCGAGTAATACGCAGTATTTT. This sequence encodes CASSLIAGRSSNTQYF.